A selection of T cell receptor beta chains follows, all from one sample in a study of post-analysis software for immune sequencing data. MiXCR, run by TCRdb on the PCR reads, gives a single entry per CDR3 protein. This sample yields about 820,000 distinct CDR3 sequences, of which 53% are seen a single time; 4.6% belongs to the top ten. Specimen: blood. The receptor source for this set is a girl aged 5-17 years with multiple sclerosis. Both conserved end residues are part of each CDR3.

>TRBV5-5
CASSTRDRVYEQYF
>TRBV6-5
CASSLTSGGMYNEQFF
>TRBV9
CASSVEGVSYEQYF
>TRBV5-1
CASSRDVVTQETQYF
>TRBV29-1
CSVEDREPGQEVLAKNIQYF
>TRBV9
CASSVATGGAASSGANVLTF
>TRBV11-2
CASSSTSGGNEQFF
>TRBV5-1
CASTRAHRTDTQYF
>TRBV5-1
CASRRDLSFQETQYF
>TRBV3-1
CASRHMAGGYYNEQFF
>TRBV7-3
CASSLDFGTPNTGELFF
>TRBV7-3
CASSATPGLAGVDTQYF
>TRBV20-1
CSASRGLSAQYF
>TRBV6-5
CASSYRAANEKLFF
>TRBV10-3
CAISHQDPKPYNEQFF
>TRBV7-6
CASSRLAADGETQYF
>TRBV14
CASSQRGSPTDTQYF
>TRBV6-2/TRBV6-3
CASSYGPPVVVYEQYF
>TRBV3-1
CASSQDRGGGVKGYTF
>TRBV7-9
CASSPAGWLGDQPQHF
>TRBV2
CASSAGTPTF
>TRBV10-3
CAINRGPDRATEAFF
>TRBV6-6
CASQNHRDRSYEQYF
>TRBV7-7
CASSWGSGADNEQYF
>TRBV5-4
CASSLAPGTEMVYEQYF
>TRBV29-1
CSVGNSGGLFDEQFF
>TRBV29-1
CSVEDRGTGVYYGYTF
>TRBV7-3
CASSRGRGGQEAQYF
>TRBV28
CASEVGTSGTTDTQYF
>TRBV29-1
CSVDGGDRFYNEQFF